This TCR beta chain is drawn from a study of T cell responses to AZD1222 COVID-19 vaccine. Overall study findings and caveats: At 160-218 and 743-854, vaccine-associated CD4 TCRs were dominant, and they spanned spike.

Method: immunoSEQ multiplex PCR; TCRdb's copy keeps in-frame clones and lacks some. The sample lists under 150,000 clones, 92% occurring once. In germline, CDR1 is LGHNA, CDR2 YSLEER. CDR3 length: 15 residues. The ends lost 6 bases at V and 0 bases at J; junction bases unmatched: 3. A remark on this clone: Its antigen is currently unknown.

The clonotype was recovered from an adult who received the AZD1222 COVID-19 vaccine. The rearrangement uses TRBV4-3 and TRBJ1-5; 9 bases line up with TRBD1. Sample: peripheral blood, taken 28 days after the second AZD1222 dose. CDR3 sequence: CASRGDRDSNQPQHF. The CDR3 DNA reads as TGCGCCAGCAGGGGGGACAGGGATAGCAATCAGCCCCAGCATTTT.